The 30 T cell receptor beta chains in this list originate from one sample, sequenced in a study of shared clonotypes between healthy human individuals. Clones were read by immunoSEQ multiplex PCR, and TCRdb kept only the in-frame ones, dropping some. The sample has more than 1,200,000 clones; 98% to 99% are singletons. Material: naive CD4+ T cells sorted from blood. Noted subset: CD45RA+ positively selected. These receptors originate from a man aged 25 to 40 in good health.

This clone was seen only a few times. For the CDR3, the DNA is TGTGCCAGCAGTGAACTAATACCCACCGGGGAGCTGTTTTTT. This sequence encodes CASSELIPTGELFF. The chain combines TRBV25-1 with TRBJ2-2; no clear D gene. Germline loops: CDR1 MGHDK, CDR2 SYGVNS. The CDR3 runs 14 residues. Trimming removed 2 bases from V and 4 bases from J, with 8 bases in between.

This chain links TRBV18 with TRBJ1-1; weak D call: TRBD1 (5 bases). There are 14 residues in the CDR3. V lost 2 bases, J lost 6 bases, and 13 bases lay in between. CDR1 KGHSH and CDR2 LQKENI come from the germline V gene. CDR3 sequence reads: CASSPGQGLSEAFF. The CDR3 DNA reads as TGTGCCAGCTCACCAGGGCAGGGCTTATCTGAAGCTTTCTTT.

The chain has TRBV28 and TRBJ2-7; D is unresolved. This CDR3 region has 14 residues. Trimming removed 2 bases from V and 1 base from J, with 9 bases in between. CDR1 and CDR2 from the germline V gene are MDHEN and SYDVKM. CDR3 in DNA: TGTGCCAGCAGTTTAGTACAGTTATCCTACGAGCAGTACTTC. It translates to CASSLVQLSYEQYF. Full variable domain (rest looked up from reference TRBV28 and TRBJ2-7): DVKVTQSSRYLVKRTGEKVFLECVQDMDHENMFWYRQDPGLGLRLIYFSYDVKMKEKGDIPEGYSVSREKKERFSLILESASTNQTSMYLCASSLVQLSYEQYFGPGTRLTVT.

This clone was seen a single time. The chain carries TRBV30 and TRBJ2-5; TRBD1 matches 8 bases. CDR1 is GTSNPN and CDR2 is SVGIG in the germline V gene (reference sequence). The CDR3 spans 15 residues. With V trimmed by 2 bases and J by 5 bases, 10 bases remained unmatched. The CDR3 loop is CAWSPGTGHGETQYF. The CDR3 nucleotides read TGTGCCTGGAGTCCCGGGACAGGTCATGGGGAGACCCAGTACTTC.

The chain employs TRBV5-6 and TRBJ2-7; 11 bases are shared with TRBD2. This CDR3 is 16 amino acids long. The V and J ends lost 0 bases and 1 base, in that order; junction bases with no gene match: 3. CDR1 SGHDT and CDR2 YYEEEE come from the germline V gene. CDR3 sequence: CASSLASGRPSYEQYF. For the CDR3, the DNA is TGTGCCAGCAGCTTGGCTAGCGGGAGGCCTTCCTACGAGCAGTACTTC.

The DNA for the CDR3 is TGCGCCAGCAGTGACACCCGGGGAGTGGGGATCTCTGGGGCCAACGTCCTGACTTTC. Protein: CASSDTRGVGISGANVLTF. The V call is TRBV10-2, the J call TRBJ2-6; perhaps TRBD2 as D (5 bases). This CDR3 comprises 19 residues. The V end was cut by 3 bases, the J end by 0 bases, with 18 bases between. Germline V gene sequence: CDR1 WSHSY, CDR2 SAAADI.

The chain employs TRBV5-1 and TRBJ2-7; 7 bases map to TRBD2. This CDR3 is 16 amino acids long. The germline gives CDR1 SGHRS, CDR2 YFSETQ. Trimming removed 3 bases from V and 5 bases from J; junction bases left unmatched: 14. CDR3 in DNA: TGCGCCAGCAGCTACAGACTAGCCTCAAAGGACAACGAGCAGTACTTC. Amino acids: CASSYRLASKDNEQYF.

The chain has TRBV5-4 and TRBJ1-1; the D is unclear. The CDR3 consists of 13 residues. Germline loops: CDR1 SGHNT, CDR2 YYREEE (reference sequence). The V end lost 1 base, the J end lost 3 bases, and 7 bases lay between the germline ends. The CDR3 spells CASSLHWDTEAFF. For the CDR3, the DNA is TGTGCCAGCAGCTTGCATTGGGACACTGAAGCTTTCTTT.

The chain is built from TRBV9 and TRBJ2-1, with unresolved D. This CDR3 has 16 residues. The ends were cut back, 2 bases at V and 6 bases at J, with 18 bases in the middle. Germline loops: CDR1 SGDLS, CDR2 YYNGEE. CDR3 coding DNA: TGTGCCAGCAGCGTCCCCAATCGGCGGTTTTGCAATGAGCAGTTCTTC. It yields the protein CASSVPNRRFCNEQFF.

This clone was observed once. The chain combines TRBV18 with TRBJ2-2, with 10 nucleotides matching TRBD1. Germline assignment: CDR1 KGHSH and CDR2 LQKENI. After removal of 3 bases from V and 4 bases from J, the junction contained 8 bases not matched to a gene. This CDR3 region has 17 residues. CDR3 region: CASSPSTGGMGTGELFF. CDR3 coding DNA: TGTGCCAGCTCACCTTCGACAGGGGGCATGGGCACCGGGGAGCTGTTTTTT.

The chain recombines TRBV10-3 with TRBJ2-7; 7 bases map to TRBD1. After removal of 6 bases from V and 3 bases from J, the junction contained 2 bases not matched to a gene. CDR3 length equals 12 residues. Looked up from germline, CDR1 is ENHRY and CDR2 is SYGVKD. The CDR3 region is CAISWTGYEQYF. CDR3 bases: TGTGCCATCAGCTGGACAGGCTACGAGCAGTACTTC.

The chain carries TRBV5-1 and TRBJ2-1; tentatively, D is TRBD1 (5 bases). There are 13 residues in the CDR3. CDR1 and CDR2 from the germline V gene are SGHRS and YFSETQ. Trimming removed 6 bases at V and 3 bases at J, with 10 bases between. CDR3 bases: TGCGCCAGCAAGGACATTAGCTACAATGAGCAGTTCTTC. This sequence encodes CASKDISYNEQFF.

The chain employs TRBV4-2 and TRBJ2-1, with D uncertain. The CDR3 spans 13 residues. Germline V gives CDR1 LGHNA, CDR2 YNFKEQ. V lost 0 bases and J lost 11, with 11 bases in between. The DNA of the CDR3 is TGTGCCAGCAGCCAAGAGTCCTCAGTAAAGCAGTTCTTC. This codes for CASSQESSVKQFF.

The chain recombines TRBV7-2 with TRBJ2-1, with TRBD2 matching 9 bases. The V gene's germline CDR1 is SGHTA and CDR2 FQGNSA. This CDR3 region has 18 residues. V lost 5 bases, J lost 6 bases, and 17 bases stayed unmatched. CDR3 DNA: TGTGCCAGCAGCATAGGTTTCGGACGAGGTAGCGGGAGCAATGAGCAGTTCTTC. Translating it yields CASSIGFGRGSGSNEQFF.

The chain is built from TRBV2 and TRBJ1-5; D is possibly TRBD1 (5 bases). V lost 3 bases to trimming and J lost 2 bases, with 11 bases between them. The CDR3 consists of 15 residues. CDR1 is SNHLY, CDR2 FYNNEI, per germline. In DNA form, the CDR3 reads TGTGCCAGCAGTGAGGGGCCCTCAGGCAATCAGCCCCAGCATTTT. Amino acid sequence: CASSEGPSGNQPQHF.

This clone was counted only a few times. Other nucleotide sequences in the sample specify the same CDR3. The J gene is TRBJ2-2, the V gene TRBV9; D unresolved. The CDR3 has 12 residues. The V end lost 2 bases, the J end lost 2 bases, and 1 base lay between the germline ends. Germline values: CDR1 SGDLS, CDR2 YYNGEE. In DNA, the CDR3 is TGTGCCAGCAGCGTCAACACCGGGGAGCTGTTTTTT. This gives the protein CASSVNTGELFF. Complete variable domain (other parts from reference TRBV9 and TRBJ2-2): DSGVTQTPKHLITATGQRVTLRCSPRSGDLSVYWYQQSLDQGLQFLIQYYNGEERAKGNILERFSAQQFPDLHSELNLSSLELGDSALYFCASSVNTGELFFGEGSRLTVL.

Points on this clone: The sample holds other DNA sequences that translate to the same CDR3. The DNA for the CDR3 is TGTGCCAGCAGCTTAGCAGGGGGCAATCAGCCCCAGCATTTT. It specifies CASSLAGGNQPQHF. The chain joins TRBV7-9 to TRBJ1-5; possible D gene TRBD1, 5 bases. The CDR3 loop spans 14 amino acids. The V end was cut by 0 bases, the J end by 2 bases, with 5 bases between. Germline V gene data show CDR1 as SEHNR and CDR2 as FQNEAQ (reference sequence).

A remark on this clone: The same CDR3 also results from other DNA sequences found in this sample. V and J are TRBV2 and TRBJ2-7; 10 positions match TRBD1. There are 14 residues in the CDR3. V trimming: 6 bases; J trimming: 0 bases; junction bases outside the gene matches: 2. CDR1 SNHLY and CDR2 FYNNEI come from the germline V gene. CDR3 coding DNA: TGTGCCAGCAGGGACAGGGGGAGCTCCTACGAGCAGTACTTC. It specifies CASRDRGSSYEQYF.

The rearrangement links TRBV5-6 to TRBJ1-4; 8 nucleotides line up with TRBD1. Trimming at V came to 5 bases and at J to 3 bases, leaving 9 bases not matched to a gene. Germline V gene lookup returns CDR1 SGHDT and CDR2 YYEEEE. The CDR3 contains 16 residues. The CDR3 loop is CASSSRDRRSNEKLFF. The CDR3 DNA sequence: TGTGCCAGCAGTTCCCGGGACAGGAGGTCTAATGAAAAACTGTTTTTT.

This chain joins TRBV18 and TRBJ2-1; 11 nucleotides align to TRBD2. CDR1 KGHSH and CDR2 LQKENI come from the germline V gene. The CDR3 is made up of 20 amino acids. V gave up 2 bases and J gave up 6 bases; unmatched junction bases: 18. CDR3 region: CASSPGFGTSGPPSGNEQFF. The CDR3, as DNA: TGTGCCAGCTCACCAGGTTTTGGGACTAGCGGTCCCCCGTCAGGCAATGAGCAGTTCTTC.

The rearrangement uses TRBV28 and TRBJ2-7; D is possibly TRBD2 (5 bases). V lost 3 bases, J lost 8 bases, and 8 bases lay in between. CDR1 and CDR2 (germline): MDHEN, SYDVKM. This CDR3 has 11 residues. CDR3 amino acids: CASSLRVQQYF. CDR3 coding DNA: TGTGCCAGCAGTTTGCGGGTTCAGCAGTACTTC.

The chain employs TRBV7-2 and TRBJ1-3; D might be TRBD1 (5 bases). The CDR3 loop spans 14 amino acids. Trimming left V 1 base short and J 4 bases short, with 8 bases between. Germline values: CDR1 SGHTA, CDR2 FQGNSA. Here the CDR3 DNA reads TGTGCCAGCAGCTTAGTTGGGACCGGAAACACCATATATTTT. The encoded protein is CASSLVGTGNTIYF.

The genes are TRBV2 and TRBJ2-5; 8 bases line up with TRBD2. Trimming cost V 7 bases and J 5 bases; bases outside gene matches: 6. The V gene's germline CDR1 is SNHLY and CDR2 FYNNEI. CDR3 length equals 13 residues. Here the CDR3 DNA reads TGTGCCAGCATTGCGGGAGGAATGGAGACCCAGTACTTC. Translated: CASIAGGMETQYF.

The chain has TRBV18 and TRBJ2-5; TRBD1 matches at 9 bases. The trim removed 3 bases at V and 2 bases at J, leaving 16 bases unmatched. The CDR3 consists of 19 residues. The germline gives CDR1 KGHSH, CDR2 LQKENI. The DNA of the CDR3 is TGTGCCAGCTCACCGGAGAGGACAGGGGAAAAGGAAAGGCAAGAGACCCAGTACTTC. It yields the protein CASSPERTGEKERQETQYF.

V and J are TRBV28 and TRBJ2-1; 11 positions match TRBD2. V lost 6 bases and J lost 7; bases outside the gene matches: 5. The germline CDR1 and CDR2 sequences are MDHEN and SYDVKM. The CDR3 sequence is 14 residues long. The CDR3 reads CASRLAGGGNEQFF. The CDR3 DNA follows: TGTGCCAGCAGGCTAGCGGGAGGTGGTAATGAGCAGTTCTTC.

The CDR3 DNA follows: TGTGCCTGGAGTTTCGGACAGGGTCCCGAAAAACTGTTTTTT. It translates to CAWSFGQGPEKLFF. V gene TRBV30 combines with J gene TRBJ1-4; 8 nucleotides agree with TRBD1. The CDR3 covers 14 residues. The germline V gene has CDR1 GTSNPN and CDR2 SVGIG (reference sequence). The junction had 7 bases not matched to a gene; V was cut back by 2 bases and J by 8 bases.

Only one count was recorded for this clone. J is TRBJ2-3 and V is TRBV5-1, with 9 positions matching TRBD2. Per germline, CDR1 SGHRS and CDR2 YFSETQ. This CDR3 region has 15 residues. V lost 1 base to trimming and J lost 2 bases; unmatched junction nucleotides: 2. For the CDR3, the DNA is TGCGCCAGCAGCTTGAGACTAGCGGCCACAGATACGCAGTATTTT. Residues: CASSLRLAATDTQYF.

This clone was seen only once. J is TRBJ2-7 and V is TRBV7-7, with TRBD2 matching over 7 bases. With 1 base clipped from V and 6 bases from J, the junction kept 6 bases outside the gene matches. CDR1 SSHAT and CDR2 FNYEAQ come from the germline V gene (reference sequence). The CDR3 loop spans 14 amino acids. CDR3 bases: TGTGCCAGCAGCTTAGATTGGCGGGGGAGCGAGCAGTACTTC. Translated: CASSLDWRGSEQYF. Combining the CDR3 with reference TRBV7-7 and TRBJ2-7 gives the whole variable domain GAGVSQSPRYKVTKRGQDVTLRCDPISSHATLYWYQQALGQGPEFLTYFNYEAQPDKSGLPSDRFSAERPEGSISTLTIQRTEQRDSAMYRCASSLDWRGSEQYFGPGTRLTVT.

The V gene is TRBV7-9, the J gene TRBJ2-1; D may correspond to TRBD1 or TRBD2 (5 bases each). In germline, CDR1 is SEHNR, CDR2 FQNEAQ (reference sequence). The CDR3 is made up of 15 amino acids. Trimming removed 5 bases at V and 7 bases at J, with 18 bases between. CDR3 amino acids: CASSQPGTNDNEQFF. The CDR3 bases are TGTGCCAGCAGCCAGCCCGGGACCAATGATAATGAGCAGTTCTTC.

For this clone: In the same sample, other DNA sequences code for this CDR3. The chain recombines TRBV7-2 with TRBJ2-5; unclear D gene. Per germline, CDR1 SGHTA and CDR2 FQGNSA. The CDR3 length is 12 residues. V lost 5 bases to trimming and J lost 0 bases, with 4 bases between them. The CDR3 here is CASSLYQETQYF. The CDR3 coding sequence is TGTGCCAGCAGCCTATACCAAGAGACCCAGTACTTC.